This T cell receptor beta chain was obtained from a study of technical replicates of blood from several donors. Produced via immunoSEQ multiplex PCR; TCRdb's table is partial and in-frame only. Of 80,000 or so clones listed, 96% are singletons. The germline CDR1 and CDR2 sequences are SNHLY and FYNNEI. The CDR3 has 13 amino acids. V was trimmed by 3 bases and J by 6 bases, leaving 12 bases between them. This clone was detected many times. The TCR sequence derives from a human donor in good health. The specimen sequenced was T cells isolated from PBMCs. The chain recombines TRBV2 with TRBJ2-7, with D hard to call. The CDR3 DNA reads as TGTGCCAGCAGTGAGCCCTTTAGAATCGAGCAGTACTTC. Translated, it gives CASSEPFRIEQYF.